This paragraph reports one T cell receptor (beta chain). Its matching antigen is unknown. These data belong to a study of a mutant IDH1 vaccine in newly diagnosed glioma. Study-wide context: Most patients had received both radiotherapy and temozolomide, the prior options being radiotherapy, temozolomide, or both.

TCRdb keeps only in-frame clones here, not all; method: immunoSEQ multiplex PCR. There are approximately 82,000 clones in the sample; over 75% occur only once, and 2% to 2.5% lies in the top ten. Time point given: week 23, last vaccination. Mutant IDH1 20-mer peptide, at 300 ug, made up each vaccine dose, with topical imiquimod. V dropped 4 bases and J dropped 8; count of bases not matched to a gene: 7. Germline V CDR1 and CDR2: SEHNR, FQNEAQ (reference sequence). The CDR3 spans 14 residues. The source is a man aged 30 to 39 with glioma. Some clones in this sample may be carry-over from other donors' samples. This specimen consisted of PBMCs, obtained from a glioma patient whose treatment included an IDH1 peptide vaccine. This chain uses TRBV7-9 with TRBJ1-4; 7 nucleotides align to TRBD1. The CDR3 DNA reads as TGTGCCAGCAGCTCGGGACAGTGGCGGGAAAAACTGTTTTTT. It yields the protein CASSSGQWREKLFF.